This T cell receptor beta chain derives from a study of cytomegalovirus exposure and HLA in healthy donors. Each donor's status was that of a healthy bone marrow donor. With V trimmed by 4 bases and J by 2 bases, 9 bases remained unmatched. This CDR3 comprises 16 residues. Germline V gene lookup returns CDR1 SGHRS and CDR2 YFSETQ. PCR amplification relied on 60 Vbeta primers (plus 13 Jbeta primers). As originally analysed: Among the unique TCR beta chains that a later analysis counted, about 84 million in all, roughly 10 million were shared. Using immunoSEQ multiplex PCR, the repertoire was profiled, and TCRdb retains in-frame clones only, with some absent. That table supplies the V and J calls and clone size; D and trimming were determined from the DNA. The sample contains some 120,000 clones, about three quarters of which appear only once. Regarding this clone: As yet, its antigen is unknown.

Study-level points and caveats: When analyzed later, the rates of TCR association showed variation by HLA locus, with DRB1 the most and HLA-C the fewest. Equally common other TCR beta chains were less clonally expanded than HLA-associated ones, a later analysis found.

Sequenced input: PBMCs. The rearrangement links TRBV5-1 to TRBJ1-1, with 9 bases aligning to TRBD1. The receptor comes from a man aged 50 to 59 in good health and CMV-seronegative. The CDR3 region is CASSPGQGTVNTEAFF. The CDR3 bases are TGCGCCAGCAGCCCGGGACAGGGAACGGTCAACACTGAAGCTTTCTTT.